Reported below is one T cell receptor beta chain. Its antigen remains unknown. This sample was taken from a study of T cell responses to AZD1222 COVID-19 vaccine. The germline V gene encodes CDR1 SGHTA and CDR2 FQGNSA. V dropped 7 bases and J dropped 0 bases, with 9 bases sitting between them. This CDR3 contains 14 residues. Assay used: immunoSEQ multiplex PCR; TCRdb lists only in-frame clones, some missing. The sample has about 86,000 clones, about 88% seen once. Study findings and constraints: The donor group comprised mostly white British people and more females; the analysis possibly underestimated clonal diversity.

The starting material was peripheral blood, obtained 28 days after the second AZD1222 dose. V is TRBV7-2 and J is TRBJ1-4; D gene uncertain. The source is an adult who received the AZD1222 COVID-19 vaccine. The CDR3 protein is CASTSSATNEKLFF. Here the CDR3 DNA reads TGTGCCAGCACCTCATCGGCAACTAATGAAAAACTGTTTTTT.